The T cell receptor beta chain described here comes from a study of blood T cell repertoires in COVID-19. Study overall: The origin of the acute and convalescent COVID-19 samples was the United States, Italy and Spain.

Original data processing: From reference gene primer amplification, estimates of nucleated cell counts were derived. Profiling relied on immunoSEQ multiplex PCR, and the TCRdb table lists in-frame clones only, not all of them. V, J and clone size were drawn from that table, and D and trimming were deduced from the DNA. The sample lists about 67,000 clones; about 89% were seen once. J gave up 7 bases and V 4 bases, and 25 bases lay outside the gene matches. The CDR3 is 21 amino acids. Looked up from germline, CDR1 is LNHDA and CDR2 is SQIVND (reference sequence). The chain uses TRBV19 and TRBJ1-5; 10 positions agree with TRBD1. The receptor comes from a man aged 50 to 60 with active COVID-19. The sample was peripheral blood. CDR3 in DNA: TGTGCCAGTAGTAGCCCCCGACGGGACAGGGGAAGAGGTGTCGCCAACCAGCCCCAGCATTTT. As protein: CASSSPRRDRGRGVANQPQHF.